These T cell receptor beta chains were read from a single sample in a study of T cell responses to AZD1222 COVID-19 vaccine. Measured with immunoSEQ multiplex PCR; TCRdb has only the in-frame clones, and not every one. The data show 150,000 to 200,000 clones, 70% to 90% seen once. The source material was peripheral blood, sampled 28 days after the second AZD1222 dose. These receptors all stem from an adult who received the AZD1222 COVID-19 vaccine. Each CDR3 is given with its conserved first and last residue. Each record gives: J gene, clone size, V gene, D gene, CDR3 DNA, CDR3 protein. The D gene is left open where the match is weak. Rows give clone size only sometimes, using once, few, many, or a class for an expanded clone.

J: TRBJ2-3; size: once; V: TRBV3-1/TRBV3-2; D: -; DNA: TGTGCCAGCAGCCGAGCGAGGGATAATACGCAGTATTTT; CDR3: CASSRARDNTQYF
J: TRBJ1-1; size: -; V: TRBV18; D: TRBD1; DNA: TGTGCCAGCTCACGGGGACAGGTTTTGAACACTGAAGCTTTCTTT; CDR3: CASSRGQVLNTEAFF
J: TRBJ1-2; size: -; V: TRBV5-4; D: TRBD1; DNA: TGTGCCAGCAGCGCCGACAGGGGCTATGGCTACACCTTC; CDR3: CASSADRGYGYTF
J: TRBJ2-5; size: -; V: TRBV3-1/TRBV3-2; D: -; DNA: TGTGCCAGCAGCCCTGCGTCCAGAGCCCAAGAGACCCAGTACTTC; CDR3: CASSPASRAQETQYF
J: TRBJ1-2; size: -; V: TRBV6-2/TRBV6-3; D: TRBD1; DNA: TGTGCCAGCAGCCCCGGGACAGGGTACAATGGCTACACCTTC; CDR3: CASSPGTGYNGYTF
J: TRBJ2-1; size: -; V: TRBV7-9; D: -; DNA: TGTGCCAGCAGCTTCACCGGCCCGGGTGGGCAGTTCTTC; CDR3: CASSFTGPGGQFF
J: TRBJ1-3; size: -; V: TRBV10-2; D: -; DNA: TGCGCCAGCACCCAGGACTGGTCCTCTGGAAACACCATATATTTT; CDR3: CASTQDWSSGNTIYF
J: TRBJ1-5; size: -; V: TRBV5-1; D: -; DNA: TGCGCCAGCAGCCTAGGGACGATCCCAAGTCAGCCCCAGCATTTT; CDR3: CASSLGTIPSQPQHF
J: TRBJ2-2; size: -; V: TRBV3-1/TRBV3-2; D: -; DNA: TGTGCCAGCAGCCAGATCAGGGCCGGGGAGCTGTTTTTT; CDR3: CASSQIRAGELFF
J: TRBJ2-1; size: once; V: TRBV11-1; D: -; DNA: TGTGCCAGCAGCTTAGTTGCGGCCTCCTACAATGAGCAGTTCTTC; CDR3: CASSLVAASYNEQFF
J: TRBJ1-1; size: -; V: TRBV15; D: TRBD1; DNA: TGTGCCACCAGCAGGGACAGGGAGAACACTGAAGCTTTCTTT; CDR3: CATSRDRENTEAFF
J: TRBJ1-5; size: -; V: TRBV6-1; D: TRBD1; DNA: TGTGCCAGCAGTGAAACGAGGGGGCGTAATCAGCCCCAGCATTTT; CDR3: CASSETRGRNQPQHF
J: TRBJ1-5; size: -; V: TRBV5-1; D: -; DNA: TGCGCCAGCAGCTTGGAAGGGATAAGCAATCAGCCCCAGCATTTT; CDR3: CASSLEGISNQPQHF
J: TRBJ1-4; size: -; V: TRBV5-6; D: -; DNA: TGTGCCAGCAGTTTCCGAGGGGCGGTGGGGGAAAAACTGTTTTTT; CDR3: CASSFRGAVGEKLFF
J: TRBJ2-5; size: once; V: TRBV2; D: -; DNA: TGTGCCAGCATCGCTCAAGAGACCCAGTACTTC; CDR3: CASIAQETQYF
J: TRBJ1-1; size: -; V: TRBV6-2/TRBV6-3; D: -; DNA: TGTGCCAGCACCCCTCTAGTTTCGATGAACACTGAAGCTTTCTTT; CDR3: CASTPLVSMNTEAFF
J: TRBJ2-7; size: -; V: TRBV21-1; D: -; DNA: TGTGCCAGCAGCAAAGCGAGGTTCAGCGGACAAGGAAGACGGTCCGAGCAGTACTTC; CDR3: CASSKARFSGQGRRSEQYF
J: TRBJ2-7; size: once; V: TRBV9; D: TRBD1; DNA: TGTGCCAGCAGCGTGGGTGGACAGGTGACCTACGAGCAGTACTTC; CDR3: CASSVGGQVTYEQYF
J: TRBJ2-7; size: -; V: TRBV3-1/TRBV3-2; D: -; DNA: TGTGCCAGCAGCCGCGGGACTCCCTACGAGCAGTACTTC; CDR3: CASSRGTPYEQYF
J: TRBJ1-2; size: -; V: TRBV5-1; D: -; DNA: TGCGCCAGCAGCCCTAGCCAGGGGTCGACAAACTATGGCTACACCTTC; CDR3: CASSPSQGSTNYGYTF
J: TRBJ2-5; size: -; V: TRBV24-1; D: TRBD1; DNA: TGTGCCACCAGTGACCAGACGGGACAGGGAATTAGGCTTTTAGAAGAGACCCAGTACTTC; CDR3: CATSDQTGQGIRLLEETQYF
J: TRBJ2-7; size: -; V: TRBV7-8; D: -; DNA: TGTGCCAGCAGCTTAGACCCCCTAGAAAGCGAGCAGTACTTC; CDR3: CASSLDPLESEQYF
J: TRBJ2-7; size: -; V: TRBV30; D: TRBD1; DNA: TGTGCCTGGAGTGTACAGGGGACGGGTGAGCAGTACTTC; CDR3: CAWSVQGTGEQYF
J: TRBJ2-3; size: -; V: TRBV7-6; D: -; DNA: TGTGCCAGCAGCCTGTGGGGCTCGACAGTCGTGGGCACAGATACGCAGTATTTT; CDR3: CASSLWGSTVVGTDTQYF
J: TRBJ1-6; size: -; V: TRBV6-5; D: TRBD1; DNA: TGTGCCAGCAGTTTCCCGACAGGGGGCGCGTATTCACCCCTCCACTTT; CDR3: CASSFPTGGAYSPLHF
J: TRBJ1-6; size: -; V: TRBV5-1; D: TRBD1; DNA: TGCGCCAGCAGCTTGGTACCCCAACGGACAGGGAATTCACCCCTCCACTTT; CDR3: CASSLVPQRTGNSPLHF
J: TRBJ1-2; size: -; V: TRBV6-6; D: -; DNA: TGTGCCAGCAGTTCCTCCCCAGGGTTAGGCTACACCTTC; CDR3: CASSSSPGLGYTF
J: TRBJ2-7; size: -; V: TRBV5-1; D: TRBD1; DNA: TGCGCCAGCAGCTCAGACAGGGCCATCTCCTACGAGCAGTACTTC; CDR3: CASSSDRAISYEQYF
J: TRBJ2-7; size: few; V: TRBV27; D: TRBD1; DNA: TGTGCCAGCAGGCCGACAGGGGGCGTCGAGCAGTACTTC; CDR3: CASRPTGGVEQYF
J: TRBJ1-6; size: once; V: TRBV6-5; D: -; DNA: TGTGCCAGTACTTGGGGGCCGGGCAATTCACCCCTCCACTTT; CDR3: CASTWGPGNSPLHF
J: TRBJ1-4; size: -; V: TRBV10-3; D: -; DNA: TGTGCCATCAGTGCGGTCGGGGCTGGAACTAATGAAAAACTGTTTTTT; CDR3: CAISAVGAGTNEKLFF
J: TRBJ2-1; size: once; V: TRBV5-6; D: -; DNA: TGTGCCAGCAGCTTGGCCAACAGGGAGCAGTTCTTC; CDR3: CASSLANREQFF
J: TRBJ2-1; size: -; V: TRBV25-1; D: -; DNA: TGTGCCAGCAAGGTGGTGACTGAGCAGTTCTTC; CDR3: CASKVVTEQFF
J: TRBJ1-1; size: -; V: TRBV6-5; D: -; DNA: TGTGCCAGCAGTTACTCGAACGAAGTCACTGAAGCTTTCTTT; CDR3: CASSYSNEVTEAFF
J: TRBJ2-5; size: -; V: TRBV5-1; D: TRBD2; DNA: TGCGCCAGCAGCTTGAATGTAGGACTAGCGGGAGAGACCCAGTACTTC; CDR3: CASSLNVGLAGETQYF
J: TRBJ2-3; size: -; V: TRBV7-3; D: -; DNA: TGTGCCAGCAGCCCTAGAGCAATCACAGATACGCAGTATTTT; CDR3: CASSPRAITDTQYF
J: TRBJ1-1; size: -; V: TRBV13; D: -; DNA: TGTGCCAGCAGCTTGGGGAACAGGGCGGCAGCTTTCTTT; CDR3: CASSLGNRAAAFF
J: TRBJ2-6; size: few; V: TRBV9; D: -; DNA: TGTGCCAGCAGCGTAGGTGCCAACTGGGGCTCTGGGGCCAACGTCCTGACTTTC; CDR3: CASSVGANWGSGANVLTF
J: TRBJ1-5; size: -; V: TRBV12-3/TRBV12-4; D: -; DNA: TGTGCCAGCAGCGAAGGGGGTTACCAGCCCCAGCATTTT; CDR3: CASSEGGYQPQHF
J: TRBJ2-2; size: -; V: TRBV10-2; D: TRBD1; DNA: TGCGCCAGCAGTGAGTCGAGGGACAGGGGAACCGGGGAGCTGTTTTTT; CDR3: CASSESRDRGTGELFF
J: TRBJ1-5; size: -; V: TRBV2; D: TRBD1; DNA: TGTGCCAGCAGGGCGCTGGGACAGGGCTTGGAGCCCCAGCATTTT; CDR3: CASRALGQGLEPQHF
J: TRBJ2-3; size: -; V: TRBV5-1; D: -; DNA: TGCGCCAGCAGCTTGACTAGCGGGACAGGGGATACGCAGTATTTT; CDR3: CASSLTSGTGDTQYF
J: TRBJ2-2; size: -; V: TRBV21-1; D: -; DNA: TGTGCCAGCAGCAAACAAAGCCACTATAAGGATCCGGCCGGGGAGCTGTTTTTT; CDR3: CASSKQSHYKDPAGELFF
J: TRBJ1-1; size: -; V: TRBV5-6; D: -; DNA: TGTGCCAGCAGCAAACCCGACAGGCTGAACACTGAAGCTTTCTTT; CDR3: CASSKPDRLNTEAFF
J: TRBJ1-1; size: -; V: TRBV30; D: -; DNA: TGTGCCTGGAGTGTAGGGGGAACGAACACTGAAGCTTTCTTT; CDR3: CAWSVGGTNTEAFF
J: TRBJ2-7; size: -; V: TRBV28; D: TRBD1; DNA: TGTGCCAGCAACCCCTATGGGACAGGGATGGACTACGAGCAGTACTTC; CDR3: CASNPYGTGMDYEQYF